This is a list of T cell receptor beta chains from one sample in a study of CD8 T cells in Susac syndrome. Each CDR3 protein is one row after TCRdb ran MiXCR on the immunoSEQ multiplex PCR reads. The profile shows approximately 180,000 distinct CDR3 sequences, 91% of them singletons. The sample consisted of CD4+ T cells from PBMCs. All receptors come from a human donor with Susac syndrome. The CDR3 runs from the conserved cysteine through the conserved F or W. Each record gives: CDR3 protein, V gene, CDR3 length.

cdr3_aa: CASSLAAGSDTQYF
v_call: TRBV5-4
cdr3_length: 14

cdr3_aa: CASSADRGGDTQYF
v_call: TRBV5-1
cdr3_length: 14

cdr3_aa: CASCVLDNSPLHF
v_call: TRBV2
cdr3_length: 13

cdr3_aa: CASSSPRNSNQPQHF
v_call: TRBV28
cdr3_length: 15

cdr3_aa: CASSLSSGEYYEQYF
v_call: TRBV27
cdr3_length: 15

cdr3_aa: CASSYGRDGEQYF
v_call: TRBV7-9
cdr3_length: 13

cdr3_aa: CASAPDEGGRYTF
v_call: TRBV12-5
cdr3_length: 13

cdr3_aa: CASSRQGINEKLFF
v_call: TRBV27
cdr3_length: 14

cdr3_aa: CASSPFTGTEAFF
v_call: TRBV6-5
cdr3_length: 13

cdr3_aa: CSAGTSGGAITDTQYF
v_call: TRBV20-1
cdr3_length: 16

cdr3_aa: CASRLEGLEAFF
v_call: TRBV28
cdr3_length: 12

cdr3_aa: CASSHPGQGTYGYTF
v_call: TRBV19
cdr3_length: 15

cdr3_aa: CASSPPGQGNEKLFF
v_call: TRBV18
cdr3_length: 15

cdr3_aa: CASIGAGLGNEQFF
v_call: TRBV12-3/TRBV12-4
cdr3_length: 14

cdr3_aa: CASSSLPGGYTF
v_call: TRBV12-3/TRBV12-4
cdr3_length: 12

cdr3_aa: CSALAGTTSNQPQHF
v_call: TRBV20-1
cdr3_length: 15

cdr3_aa: CASRPTGLLETQYF
v_call: TRBV5-1
cdr3_length: 14

cdr3_aa: CASSPLPGERMGQPQHF
v_call: TRBV4-1
cdr3_length: 17

cdr3_aa: CSARMGGRTYNEQFF
v_call: TRBV20-1
cdr3_length: 15

cdr3_aa: CASSTPRGAYEQYF
v_call: TRBV5-5
cdr3_length: 14

cdr3_aa: CASSPMDPRGETQYF
v_call: TRBV5-1
cdr3_length: 15

cdr3_aa: CAWSVQGHGEQFF
v_call: TRBV30
cdr3_length: 13

cdr3_aa: CSVGTASYEQYF
v_call: TRBV29-1
cdr3_length: 12

cdr3_aa: CSVKDSQSSGNTIYF
v_call: TRBV20-1
cdr3_length: 15